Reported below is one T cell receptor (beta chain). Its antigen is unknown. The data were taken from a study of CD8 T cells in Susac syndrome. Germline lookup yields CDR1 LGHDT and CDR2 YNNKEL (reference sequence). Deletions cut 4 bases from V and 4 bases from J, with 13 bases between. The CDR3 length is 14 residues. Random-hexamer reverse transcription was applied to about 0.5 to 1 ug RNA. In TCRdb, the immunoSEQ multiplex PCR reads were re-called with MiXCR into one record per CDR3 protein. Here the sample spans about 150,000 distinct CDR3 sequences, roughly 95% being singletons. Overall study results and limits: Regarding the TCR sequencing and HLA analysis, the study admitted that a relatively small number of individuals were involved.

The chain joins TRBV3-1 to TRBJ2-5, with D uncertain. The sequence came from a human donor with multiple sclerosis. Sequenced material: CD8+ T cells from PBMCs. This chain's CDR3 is CASSLRPPLETQYF. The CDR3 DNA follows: TGTGCCAGCAGCCTTCGACCTCCCCTAGAGACCCAGTACTTC.